Sequencing of this T cell receptor beta chain was carried out in a study of blood T cells in healthy people across ages. The use of a sample-barcoded 5' primer and a J-beta primer mix characterized a second PCR of about 6 to 11 cycles. Each single sample gave us at least 3 million CDR3-containing paired-end reads. TCRdb analysed the 5' RACE reads with MiXCR anew, one entry per CDR3 protein. The sample lists approximately 490,000 distinct CDR3 sequences, 24% seen once, with 8.7% in the top ten. This clonotype has just a few counts. Its target is not known. The CDR3 totals 13 residues. The germline V and J ends were trimmed by 5 bases and 8 bases, with 12 bases remaining between them. From germline, CDR1 is MNHEY and CDR2 SMNVEV (reference sequence). Study observations and caveats: Long-lived donors had more naive CD4+ cells and higher diversity than aged donors.

There were healthy Caucasian individuals from Russia, aged 6 to 90, serving as donors. The data also belong to a second study, concerning T cells of mothers and their children.

The material sequenced was blood. This TCR was sampled from a boy younger than 18 in good health. The chain recombines TRBV27 with TRBJ1-4; perhaps TRBD1 as D (6 bases). CDR3 nucleotides: TGTGCCAGCAGTCCAACACAGGGAGAAAAACTGTTTTTT. This sequence encodes CASSPTQGEKLFF.